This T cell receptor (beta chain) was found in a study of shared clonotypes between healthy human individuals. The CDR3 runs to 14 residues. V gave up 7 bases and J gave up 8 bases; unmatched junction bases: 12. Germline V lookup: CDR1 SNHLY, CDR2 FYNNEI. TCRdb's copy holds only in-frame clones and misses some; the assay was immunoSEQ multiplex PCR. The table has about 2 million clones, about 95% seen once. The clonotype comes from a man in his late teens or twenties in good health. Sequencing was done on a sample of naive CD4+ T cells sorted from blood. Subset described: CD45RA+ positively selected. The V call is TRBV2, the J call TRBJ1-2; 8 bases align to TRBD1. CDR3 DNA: TGTGCCAGCACCCCTACATCAGGGGGCAGGGGCTACACCTTC. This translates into CASTPTSGGRGYTF.